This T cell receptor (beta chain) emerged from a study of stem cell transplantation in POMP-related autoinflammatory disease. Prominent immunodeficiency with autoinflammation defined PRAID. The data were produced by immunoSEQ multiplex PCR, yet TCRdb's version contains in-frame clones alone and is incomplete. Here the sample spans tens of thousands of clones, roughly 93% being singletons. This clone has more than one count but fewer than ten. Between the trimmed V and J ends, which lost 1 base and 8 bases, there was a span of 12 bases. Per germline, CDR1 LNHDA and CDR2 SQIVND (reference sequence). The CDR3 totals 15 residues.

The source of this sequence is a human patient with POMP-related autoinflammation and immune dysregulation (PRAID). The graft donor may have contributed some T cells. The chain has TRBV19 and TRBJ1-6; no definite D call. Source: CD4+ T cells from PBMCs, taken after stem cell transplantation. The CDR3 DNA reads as TGTGCCAGTAGTATAGGTCCTCGGGCGGATTCACCCCTCCACTTT. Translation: CASSIGPRADSPLHF.